This T cell receptor (beta chain) was retrieved from a study of memory CD4+ T cells and cytomegalovirus serostatus. Study overall: Healthy Belgian adult donors included roughly nine CMV-positive and 24 CMV-negative people. Study-wide results and limits: Suggested: most of the CMV-linked TCR signature lies in CD4+ memory cells. Median bootstrapped AUC for CMV status was just over 0.94 originally, about 0.9 US-trained.

The sort gate was single viable CD3+CD4+CD8-CD45RO+ cells for memory CD4+ T cells. Positive selection with CD4 microbeads enriched total CD4+ T cells. Profiling relied on immunoSEQ multiplex PCR, and the TCRdb table lists in-frame clones only, not all of them. The sample includes around 49,000 clones, roughly 80% seen only once; the top ten take approximately 0.7%. As for this clone: The antigen is not known.

V was pared by 4 bases and J by 0 bases, with 17 bases between. Per the germline V gene, CDR1 is SGHKS and CDR2 is YYEKEE (reference sequence). The CDR3 runs 16 residues. This receptor was taken from an adult in good health and CMV-seronegative. The chain combines TRBV5-5 with TRBJ2-7; possibly TRBD2 for D (6 bases). Sequenced material: memory CD4+ T cells from blood. The CDR3 reads CASSIAVGGNSYEQYF. For the CDR3, the DNA is TGTGCCAGCAGCATAGCGGTCGGGGGTAACTCCTACGAGCAGTACTTC. Full variable domain (remainder filled in from reference TRBV5-5 and TRBJ2-7): DAGVTQSPTHLIKTRGQQVTLRCSPISGHKSVSWYQQVLGQGPQFIFQYYEKEERGRGNFPDRFSARQFPNYSSELNVNALLLGDSALYLCASSIAVGGNSYEQYFGPGTRLTVT.